Presented here are 14 T cell receptor beta chains from one specimen sequenced in a study of shared clonotypes between healthy human individuals. The assay was immunoSEQ multiplex PCR, and TCRdb's table has in-frame clones only and misses some. The repertoire includes fewer than 1.4 million clones, around 82% of them detected once, and 0.5% to 0.65% sits in the top ten. Sequencing was performed on memory CD4+ T cells from PBMCs. Noted subset: CD45RA-negative fraction. The receptors were gathered from a man between 18 and 29 years old in good health. Some clones in this sample may be carry-over from other donors' samples.

The rearrangement links TRBV9 to TRBJ2-5; 8 positions match TRBD1. The V gene's germline CDR1 is SGDLS and CDR2 YYNGEE. J lost 4 bases, V lost 3 bases, and 5 bases had no gene match. CDR3 length: 14 amino acids. CDR3 in amino acids: CASSGTGFGETQYF. The CDR3 DNA follows: TGTGCCAGCAGCGGGACAGGGTTTGGAGAGACCCAGTACTTC.

The chain recombines TRBV28 with TRBJ1-3, with 9 bases matching TRBD1. Germline CDR1 reads MDHEN; CDR2 reads SYDVKM. The CDR3 loop spans 16 amino acids. V lost 5 bases and J lost 0; bases outside the gene matches: 5. CDR3 bases: TGTGCCAGCAGTCCCCCACAGGGGGCCTCTGGAAACACCATATATTTT. Translating gives CASSPPQGASGNTIYF. Full variable domain (missing parts from reference TRBV28 and TRBJ1-3): DVKVTQSSRYLVKRTGEKVFLECVQDMDHENMFWYRQDPGLGLRLIYFSYDVKMKEKGDIPEGYSVSREKKERFSLILESASTNQTSMYLCASSPPQGASGNTIYFGEGSWLTVV.

CDR3 in DNA: TGCAGCGTTGAAGATCAGGGAGGTGAAAAACTGTTTTTT. Protein sequence: CSVEDQGGEKLFF. V and J are TRBV29-1 and TRBJ1-4, with TRBD1 as a possible D gene (5 bases). The CDR3 is made up of 13 amino acids. V lost 0 bases and J 7 bases, leaving 9 bases between the germline ends. The germline V gene encodes CDR1 SQVTM and CDR2 ANQGSEA.

This rearrangement joins TRBV28 to TRBJ2-5; D may be TRBD2 (6 bases). The CDR3 is made up of 18 amino acids. With 2 bases removed from V and 2 bases from J, the gap between germline ends came to 21 bases. CDR1 MDHEN and CDR2 SYDVKM come from the germline V gene. CDR3 in DNA: TGTGCCAGCAGTTTACCCGTGGGAGGAGCAGGAGGGCAAGAGACCCAGTACTTC. This gives the protein CASSLPVGGAGGQETQYF.

The chain is built from TRBV19 and TRBJ1-6; unclear D gene. V was cut by 2 bases and J by 10 bases, with 9 bases left in between. The CDR3 has 13 amino acids. From germline, CDR1 is LNHDA and CDR2 SQIVND (reference sequence). CDR3 residues: CASSIRGDSPLHF. CDR3 nucleotide sequence: TGTGCCAGTAGTATACGCGGCGACTCACCCCTCCACTTT.

This sequence joins TRBV18 and TRBJ2-1; D call uncertain. The germline V gene has CDR1 KGHSH and CDR2 LQKENI. The CDR3 is made up of 16 amino acids. Trimming took 0 bases from V and 0 from J, leaving 9 bases between them. The CDR3 here is CASSPPIPSSYNEQFF. CDR3 sequence (DNA): TGTGCCAGCTCACCACCAATCCCCAGCTCCTACAATGAGCAGTTCTTC.

This clone was picked up one time. The chain couples TRBV6-6 to TRBJ2-7; D possibly matches TRBD1 or TRBD2 (6 bases each). The germline V and J ends were trimmed by 4 bases and 1 base, with 17 bases remaining between them. The CDR3 runs to 16 residues. Per the germline V gene, CDR1 is MNHNY and CDR2 is SVGAGI (reference sequence). CDR3 bases: TGTGCCAGCAGTTTCTCACGCCCGGGGGCTTCCTACGAGCAGTACTTC. It yields the protein CASSFSRPGASYEQYF.

The chain combines TRBV7-3 with TRBJ1-2, with D tentatively TRBD1 (5 bases). The CDR3 consists of 13 residues. Germline V gives CDR1 SGHTA, CDR2 FQGTGA. Between the trimmed V and J ends, which lost 5 bases and 1 base, there was a span of 8 bases. This CDR3 reads CASSPGLNYGYTF. The CDR3 nucleotides are TGTGCCAGCAGCCCGGGACTTAACTATGGCTACACCTTC.

The chain combines TRBV5-1 with TRBJ2-5, with D unclear. Germline CDR1 and CDR2: SGHRS and YFSETQ. The CDR3 is made up of 14 amino acids. V was clipped by 7 bases and J by 5 bases, with 18 bases between them. The CDR3 region is CASSEPTTWETQYF. CDR3 nucleotide sequence: TGCGCCAGCTCGGAGCCCACTACGTGGGAGACCCAGTACTTC. The complete variable domain, with remaining parts taken from reference TRBV5-1 and TRBJ2-5, reads KAGVTQTPRYLIKTRGQQVTLSCSPISGHRSVSWYQQTPGQGLQFLFEYFSETQRNKGNFPGRFSGRQFSNSRSEMNVSTLELGDSALYLCASSEPTTWETQYFGPGTRLLVL.

V is TRBV2 and J is TRBJ1-1, with D uncertain. V was pared by 8 bases and J by 11 bases, with 21 bases between. Germline CDR1 reads SNHLY; CDR2 reads FYNNEI. The CDR3 covers 13 residues. The CDR3 bases are TGTGCCAGCTTCCCCCGGTTGGCGGTAAGGGCTTTCTTT. Encoded protein: CASFPRLAVRAFF.

The chain combines TRBV13 with TRBJ2-7, with no clear D. The ends were cut back, 1 base at V and 4 bases at J, with 14 bases in the middle. The CDR3 runs to 15 residues. CDR1 is PRHDT, CDR2 FYEKMQ, per germline (reference sequence). The CDR3 DNA sequence: TGTGCCAGCAGCTTAGTTTCGGCCAGAAGGTACGAGCAGTACTTC. It codes for CASSLVSARRYEQYF.

The V gene is TRBV27, the J gene TRBJ2-3; no definite D call. Germline CDR1 MNHEY, CDR2 SMNVEV (reference sequence). The germline V and J ends were trimmed by 6 bases and 0 bases, with 10 bases remaining between them. This CDR3 spans 14 amino acids. The CDR3: CASSHTVSTDTQYF. DNA of the CDR3: TGTGCCAGCAGCCATACTGTTAGCACAGATACGCAGTATTTT.

The gene calls are TRBV30 and TRBJ2-2; D remains ambiguous. Between the trimmed V and J ends, which lost 0 bases and 3 bases, there was a span of 23 bases. The CDR3 sequence is 19 residues long. The germline CDR1 and CDR2 sequences are GTSNPN and SVGIG (reference sequence). The CDR3 DNA sequence: TGTGCCTGGAGTGTCCCGGACCTAACACCCGGAAGGGACACCGGGGAGCTGTTTTTT. It yields the protein CAWSVPDLTPGRDTGELFF.

V usage is TRBV19 and J usage is TRBJ1-1, with D tentatively TRBD1 (5 bases). Germline values: CDR1 LNHDA, CDR2 SQIVND (reference sequence). V was shortened by 1 base and J by 5 bases, with 8 bases between the two germline ends. The CDR3 sequence is 13 residues long. CDR3 residues: CASSIVKGTEAFF. In DNA form, the CDR3 reads TGTGCCAGTAGTATAGTGAAGGGGACTGAAGCTTTCTTT. Filled out from reference TRBV19 and TRBJ1-1, the complete variable domain reads DGGITQSPKYLFRKEGQNVTLSCEQNLNHDAMYWYRQDPGQGLRLIYYSQIVNDFQKGDIAEGYSVSREKKESFPLTVTSAQKNPTAFYLCASSIVKGTEAFFGQGTRLTVV.